This TCR beta chain was sequenced in a study of T cells expressing NK-cell markers. TCRdb reanalyzed the 5' RACE reads and collapses them to one entry per CDR3 protein, without DNA. Its listing shows some 150,000 distinct CDR3 sequences. Germline assignment: CDR1 SQVTM and CDR2 ANQGSEA. This CDR3 has 13 amino acids. The chain carries TRBV29-1 and TRBJ1-1; checking the TCRdb D call of TRBD1 is not possible without DNA. This receptor was identified in a man in his late teens or twenties in good health. The sample consisted of blood T cells: a sorted CD56 or NKG2C T cell subset, CD4+ or CD8+ T cells, or bulk PBMC T cells (not recorded which). The CDR3: CSVELGQTSEAFF.